This T cell receptor beta chain was documented in a study of cytomegalovirus exposure and HLA in healthy donors. Study-level information: Unique TCR beta sequences numbering 95 million to 130 million came from about 180 million T cells in an earlier analysis.

Study-level results: Productive rates of about 87% or about 30% were seen for most TCR beta V segments in an earlier analysis. In the analysis, some V segments, TRBV6-2 and TRBV6-3 included, were excluded as indistinguishable.

Of note for this clone: The antigen is unknown.

This CDR3 contains 13 residues. Trimming cost V 0 bases and J 6 bases, with 7 bases left between them. In germline, CDR1 is SGDLS, CDR2 YYNGEE. PCR used 60 Vbeta primers and 13 Jbeta primers. Profiled with immunoSEQ multiplex PCR; TCRdb holds only in-frame clones, not every one. The table has about 67,000 clones, roughly 78% seen once. The sequenced sample consisted of PBMCs. The chain combines TRBV9 with TRBJ1-5, with D perhaps matching TRBD1 (5 bases). The sequence was collected from a woman in her 30s in good health and CMV-seronegative. CDR3: CASSVGGGQPQHF. Written as DNA, the CDR3 is TGTGCCAGCAGCGTAGGGGGGGGTCAGCCCCAGCATTTT.